Below, one T cell receptor beta chain is given with its context. What it recognizes is unknown. In the PCR, 60 Vbeta and 13 Jbeta primers were used. Clones were read by immunoSEQ multiplex PCR, and TCRdb kept only the in-frame ones, dropping some. In the table there are 120,000 to 150,000 clones, 82% of which are singletons. The data are from a study of cytomegalovirus exposure and HLA in healthy donors. The V gene's germline CDR1 is MDHEN and CDR2 SYDVKM. V was clipped by 6 bases and J by 6 bases; unmatched bases: 5. This CDR3 is 13 amino acids long. The study's findings and limits: Overall, around 160 TCR beta chains were annotated as cytomegalovirus-associated. Later analysis demonstrated an association between a missense DCLRE1C variant and TCR beta V- and J-gene trimming. Data from an earlier analysis indicated that most TCR beta V segments were productive either about 90% or about 30% of the time.

Material for sequencing was PBMCs. V and J are TRBV28 and TRBJ1-1, with 9 bases fitting TRBD1. The receptor comes from a male donor in good health and CMV-seronegative. CDR3 residues: CASRGTGQAEAFF. CDR3 bases: TGTGCCAGCAGGGGGACAGGGCAAGCTGAAGCTTTCTTT.